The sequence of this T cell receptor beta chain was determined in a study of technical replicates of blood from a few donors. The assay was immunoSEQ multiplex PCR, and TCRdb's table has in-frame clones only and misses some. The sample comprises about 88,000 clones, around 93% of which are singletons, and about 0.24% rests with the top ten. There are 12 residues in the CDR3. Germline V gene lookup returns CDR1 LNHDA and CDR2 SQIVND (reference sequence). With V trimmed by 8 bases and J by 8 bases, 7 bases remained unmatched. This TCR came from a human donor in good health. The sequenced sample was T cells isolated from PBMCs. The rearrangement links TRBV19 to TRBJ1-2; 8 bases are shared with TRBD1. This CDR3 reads CASADRVGGYTF. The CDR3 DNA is TGTGCCAGTGCGGACAGGGTGGGAGGCTACACCTTC.